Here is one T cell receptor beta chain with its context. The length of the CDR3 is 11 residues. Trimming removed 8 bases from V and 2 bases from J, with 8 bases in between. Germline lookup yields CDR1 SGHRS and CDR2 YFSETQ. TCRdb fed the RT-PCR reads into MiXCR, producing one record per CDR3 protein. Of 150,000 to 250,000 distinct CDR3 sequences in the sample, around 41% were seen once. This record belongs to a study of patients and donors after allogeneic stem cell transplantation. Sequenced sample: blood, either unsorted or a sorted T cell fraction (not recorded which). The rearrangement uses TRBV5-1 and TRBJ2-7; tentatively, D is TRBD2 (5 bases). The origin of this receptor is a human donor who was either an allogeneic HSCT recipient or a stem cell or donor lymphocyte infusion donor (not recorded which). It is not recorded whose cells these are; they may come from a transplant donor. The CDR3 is CASSRAYEQYF. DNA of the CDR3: TGCGCCAGTTCGAGGGCCTACGAGCAGTACTTC.